A single sample is the source of the 22 T cell receptor beta chains below, sequenced in a study of human T cells and chemical hapten exposure. Sample time point: patch test 1, 2 weeks after DPC sensitization. Treatment reported: therapeutic diphenylcyclopropenone sensitization with weekly scalp DPC. TCRdb fed the RACE reads into MiXCR, producing one record per CDR3 protein. The sample holds approximately 400,000 distinct CDR3 sequences, roughly 4.8% seen once. The sample here was whole blood, taken in connection with sensitization to the hapten diphenylcyclopropenone (DPC). These receptors came from a woman in her 50s with alopecia areata. Some clones in this sample may be carry-over from other donors' samples.

The sample holds many counts of this clonotype. The genes are TRBV12-3 or TRBV12-4 and TRBJ2-1; 14 bases are shared with TRBD2. The CDR3 extends over 14 amino acids. V lost 8 bases, J lost 9 bases, and 6 bases stayed unmatched. In DNA, the CDR3 is TGTGCCAGCGGGACTAGCGGGAGTTTGGGTGAGCAGTTCTTC. It codes for CASGTSGSLGEQFF.

This clonotype was counted ten times or more. V is TRBV20-1 and J is TRBJ2-1, with D hard to call. Trimming removed 1 base from V and 5 bases from J, with 3 bases in between. CDR1 and CDR2 (germline): DFQATT, SNEGSKA (reference sequence). This CDR3 region has 11 residues. The CDR3 coding sequence is TGCAGTGCTAGAGGTGACAATGAGCAGTTCTTC. Translating gives CSARGDNEQFF.

V gene TRBV5-1 combines with J gene TRBJ1-1, with unresolved D. Trimming stripped 2 bases from V and 3 bases from J, with 5 bases between. This CDR3 is 12 amino acids long. Germline CDR1 is SGHRS and CDR2 is YFSETQ. The CDR3 loop reads CASSFHDTEAFF. The CDR3 nucleotides are TGCGCCAGCAGCTTCCATGACACTGAAGCTTTCTTT.

A few counts support this clonotype. The chain is built from TRBV6-5 and TRBJ1-5; D remains ambiguous. The CDR3 is 14 amino acids. Germline V gene data show CDR1 as MNHEY and CDR2 as SVGAGI. Trimming pared 0 bases from V and 1 base from J, leaving 4 bases between. This CDR3 is CASSYSRSNQPQHF. CDR3 nucleotides: TGTGCCAGCAGTTACTCGAGGAGCAATCAGCCCCAGCATTTT.

The V call is TRBV2, the J call TRBJ2-5, with D hard to call. The CDR3 has 13 residues. From germline, CDR1 is SNHLY and CDR2 FYNNEI. Trimming took 7 bases from V and 4 from J, leaving 13 bases between them. The CDR3 nucleotides are TGTGCCAGCATCAAAGGGCCGCGAGAGACCCAGTACTTC. Translating it yields CASIKGPRETQYF.

In this sample, this clonotype turned up many times. The J gene is TRBJ1-1, the V gene TRBV3-1; D is unresolved. Germline CDR1 reads LGHDT; CDR2 reads YNNKEL (reference sequence). Trimming shortened V by 0 bases and J by 2 bases, and 13 bases separated the two germline ends. This CDR3 comprises 16 residues. The CDR3 DNA reads TGTGCCAGCAGCCAAGAGCTTATAGAACCTAACACTGAAGCTTTCTTT. It is translated as CASSQELIEPNTEAFF.

This clonotype came up many times. The chain carries TRBV12-3 or TRBV12-4 and TRBJ1-2; 10 nucleotides match TRBD1. The CDR3 extends over 16 amino acids. Trimming took 2 bases from V and 6 from J; bases not matched to a gene: 9. In DNA form, the CDR3 reads TGTGCCAGCAGTTTATCTCCTGCGGGGACAGGGGATGGCTACACCTTC. As protein: CASSLSPAGTGDGYTF.

This clonotype was seen ten or more times. The chain couples TRBV12-3 or TRBV12-4 to TRBJ2-1, with a weak D call TRBD2 (6 bases). The CDR3 has 16 residues. V lost 5 bases to trimming and J lost 1 base, with 15 bases between them. The CDR3 sequence: CASSPRRALSYNEQFF. DNA of the CDR3: TGTGCCAGCAGTCCCCGGAGGGCCCTGTCCTACAATGAGCAGTTCTTC.

This clonotype came up many times. The chain combines TRBV4-2 with TRBJ2-3, with TRBD2 matching 13 bases. Germline V gives CDR1 LGHNA, CDR2 YNFKEQ. V trimming: 4 bases; J trimming: 0 bases; junction bases outside the gene matches: 4. The CDR3 consists of 17 residues. This CDR3 is CASSPGTSGASTDTQYF. In nucleotides, the CDR3 is TGTGCCAGCAGCCCCGGGACTAGCGGGGCTAGCACAGATACGCAGTATTTT.

The table lists this clonotype with many counts. The CDR3 is CASNRQSTDTQYF. The CDR3 DNA is TGTGCCAGCAACCGACAGAGCACAGATACGCAGTATTTT. The chain uses TRBV7-2 and TRBJ2-3, with D maybe TRBD1 (5 bases). Trimming removed 7 bases from V and 0 bases from J, with 8 bases in between. The CDR3 is 13 amino acids. Germline-derived CDR1 and CDR2 are SGHTA and FQGNSA.

The chain couples TRBV6-2 or TRBV6-3 to TRBJ1-1; D ambiguous. Germline V CDR1 and CDR2: MNHEY, SVGEGT. The CDR3 contains 13 residues. V lost 7 bases, J lost 7 bases, and 16 bases lay in between. The CDR3 nucleotides are TGTGCCAGCACAACGGGGTGGTCATATGAAGCTTTCTTT. Translation gives CASTTGWSYEAFF.

This clonotype was counted at least ten times. The gene calls are TRBV28 and TRBJ1-1; perhaps TRBD1 as D (5 bases). The CDR3 is made up of 12 amino acids. Deletions cut 6 bases from V and 3 bases from J, with 8 bases between. Looked up from germline, CDR1 is MDHEN and CDR2 is SYDVKM. CDR3 DNA sequence: TGTGCCAGCAGGGGGGAATACACTGAAGCTTTCTTT. Amino acid sequence: CASRGEYTEAFF.

This clonotype was seen repeatedly, ten times or more. The gene calls are TRBV10-3 and TRBJ1-1, with 10 nucleotides matching TRBD1. V shed 4 bases and J 4 bases; nucleotides not matched to a gene: 6. This CDR3 spans 15 amino acids. Germline values: CDR1 ENHRY, CDR2 SYGVKD. CDR3 nucleotide sequence: TGTGCCATCAGTGCGGACAGGGGGGAGGCCACTGAAGCTTTCTTT. Protein product: CAISADRGEATEAFF.

This clonotype was found many times. One end of the junction fails to match germline, which may point to a read error. V gene TRBV19 combines with J gene TRBJ2-7, with TRBD2 matching 9 bases. This CDR3 comprises 14 residues. Germline-derived CDR1 and CDR2 are LNHDA and SQIVND (reference sequence). CDR3: CASRRLADSNEQYF. CDR3 nucleotide sequence: TGTGCCAGTAGAAGACTAGCGGACTCCAACGAGCAGTACTTC. Filled out from reference TRBV19 and TRBJ2-7, the complete variable domain reads DGGITQSPKYLFRKEGQNVTLSCEQNLNHDAMYWYRQDPGQGLRLIYYSQIVNDFQKGDIAEGYSVSREKKESFPLTVTSAQKNPTAFYLCASRRLADSNEQYFGPGTRLTVT.

This clonotype was seen many times. V usage is TRBV12-3 or TRBV12-4 and J usage is TRBJ2-5, with D unresolved. This CDR3 spans 14 amino acids. Trimming removed 7 bases at V and 1 base at J, with 13 bases between. The CDR3: CASTTRTVQETQYF. CDR3 nucleotides: TGTGCCAGCACCACCCGGACGGTCCAAGAGACCCAGTACTTC.

This clonotype was seen at least ten times. V usage is TRBV11-2 and J usage is TRBJ2-1; 11 bases fit TRBD2. The germline CDR1 and CDR2 sequences are SGHAT and FQNNGV. This CDR3 has 16 amino acids. J gave up 3 bases and V 2 bases, and 3 bases lay outside the gene matches. The CDR3 protein is CASSLQLAGDYNEQFF. For the CDR3, the DNA is TGTGCCAGCAGCTTACAACTAGCGGGGGACTACAATGAGCAGTTCTTC.

On this clonotype itself: Mismatch with germline at one junction end may stem from a read error. This chain uses TRBV28 with TRBJ2-7; D perhaps matches TRBD1 (6 bases). This CDR3 comprises 11 residues. Germline V gene data show CDR1 as MDHEN and CDR2 as SYDVKM. The CDR3 loop reads CASSNTGFRSF. DNA for the CDR3: TGTGCCAGCAGTAACACAGGGTTTAGGAGCTTC.

This clonotype has just a few counts. V usage is TRBV4-2 and J usage is TRBJ1-6, with 7 positions matching TRBD1. The CDR3 has 16 residues. Germline CDR1 is LGHNA and CDR2 is YNFKEQ. Trimming took 0 bases from V and 7 from J; bases not matched to a gene: 6. CDR3 bases: TGTGCCAGCAGCCAAGATCCAGGGACAGCCAATTCACCCCTCCACTTT. Protein product: CASSQDPGTANSPLHF.

This clonotype occurred a few times. The genes are TRBV9 and TRBJ2-6, with a weak D call TRBD1 (6 bases). The V end lost 4 bases, the J end lost 0 bases, and 14 bases lay between the germline ends. The germline CDR1 and CDR2 sequences are SGDLS and YYNGEE. The CDR3 has 17 amino acids. The CDR3 here is CASSRGRGSSGANVLTF. The DNA for the CDR3 is TGTGCCAGCAGCCGCGGAAGGGGGAGCTCTGGGGCCAACGTCCTGACTTTC.

This clonotype was detected many times. The chain is built from TRBV2 and TRBJ1-3; no firm D call. Trimming took off 6 bases at V and 2 bases at J, with 5 bases between the two ends. CDR1 is SNHLY and CDR2 is FYNNEI in the germline V gene. The CDR3 runs to 12 residues. Written as DNA, the CDR3 is TGTGCCAGCAGATCCCCTGGAAACACCATATATTTT. Residues: CASRSPGNTIYF.

This clonotype was counted a few times. The rearrangement links TRBV2 to TRBJ2-2, with 7 bases identical to TRBD2. J gave up 6 bases and V 6 bases, and 10 bases lay outside the gene matches. This CDR3 region has 15 residues. Germline CDR1 is SNHLY and CDR2 is FYNNEI. The CDR3 nucleotides are TGTGCCAGCAGCGGACTGGCGGGGGAGGCCGGGGAGCTGTTTTTT. Residues: CASSGLAGEAGELFF.

V gene TRBV20-1 combines with J gene TRBJ2-7; the D gene is possibly TRBD1 (6 bases). The CDR3 is 14 amino acids. V lost 3 bases to trimming and J lost 6 bases, with 18 bases between them. Germline V CDR1 and CDR2: DFQATT, SNEGSKA (reference sequence). The CDR3 loop reads CSARRTAQVSEQYF. CDR3 in DNA: TGCAGTGCTAGGAGGACAGCTCAGGTGTCCGAGCAGTACTTC.